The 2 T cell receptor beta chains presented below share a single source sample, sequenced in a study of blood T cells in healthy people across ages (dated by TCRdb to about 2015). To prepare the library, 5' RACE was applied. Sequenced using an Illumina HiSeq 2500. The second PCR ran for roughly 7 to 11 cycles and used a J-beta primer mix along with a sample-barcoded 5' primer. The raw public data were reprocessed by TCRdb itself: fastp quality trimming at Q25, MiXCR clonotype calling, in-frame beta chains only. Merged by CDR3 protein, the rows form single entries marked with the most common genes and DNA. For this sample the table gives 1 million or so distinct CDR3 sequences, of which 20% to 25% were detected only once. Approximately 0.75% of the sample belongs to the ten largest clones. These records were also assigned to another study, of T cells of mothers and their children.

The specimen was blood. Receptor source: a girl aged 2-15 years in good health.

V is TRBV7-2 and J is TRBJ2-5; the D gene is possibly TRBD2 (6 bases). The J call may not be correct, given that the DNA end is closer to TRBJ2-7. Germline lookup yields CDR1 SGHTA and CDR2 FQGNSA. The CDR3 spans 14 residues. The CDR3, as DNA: TGTGCCAGCGAGTTGCGGGGCTCCTCCTACGAGCAGTACTTC. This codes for CASELRGSSYEQYF.

In DNA, the CDR3 is TGTGCCAGCAGGCATAGAGAGACCCAGTACTTC. It yields the protein CASRHRETQYF. V is TRBV6-6 and J is TRBJ2-5; D call uncertain. The CDR3 is 11 residues long. Per germline, CDR1 MNHNY and CDR2 SVGAGI (reference sequence). V lost 6 bases and J 4 bases, leaving 6 bases between the germline ends.